Sequencing of this T cell receptor (beta chain) was carried out in a study of blood T cell repertoires in COVID-19. Some clones are missing from TCRdb's copy, which holds only in-frame ones; the method was immunoSEQ multiplex PCR. The sample lists around 230,000 clones; roughly 88% were seen once. The CDR3 totals 16 residues. Germline CDR1 reads GTSNPN; CDR2 reads SVGIG (reference sequence). V was cut by 3 bases and J by 3 bases, with 18 bases left in between. The sequence came from a man between 35 and 55 years old who had recovered from COVID-19. Sequenced material: peripheral blood. The chain uses TRBV30 and TRBJ1-5; a weak D match, TRBD1 (5 bases). In nucleotides, the CDR3 is TGTGCCTGGAGCCGAGGGGCCGGGGGTTCCAATCAGCCCCAGCATTTT. Amino acids: CAWSRGAGGSNQPQHF.